This is a list of T cell receptor beta chains from one sample in a study of response to subunit inactivated influenza vaccine. Each CDR3 protein is one row after TCRdb ran MiXCR on the RT-PCR reads. Altogether roughly 700,000 distinct CDR3 sequences are present, around 14% being singletons, with the ten largest covering around 6.5%. The sequenced sample was PBMCs from blood, obtained approximately 15 days before vaccination. The source of these receptors is a man between 50 and 59 years old who received an inactivated influenza vaccine. Both conserved end residues are part of each CDR3. A D gene is named only where the DNA matches it firmly. Some rows mark clone size as missing; the rest say once, few, many or name a class of expanded clone.

v_call,j_call,d_call,clone_size,cdr3_nt,cdr3_aa
TRBV28,TRBJ1-2,-,few,TGTGCCAGCAGTTCATACAGGGCCCCAAGTCGCTATGGCTACACCTTC,CASSSYRAPSRYGYTF
TRBV4-2,TRBJ1-5,-,few,TGTGCCAGCAGCCAAGATATTTGGGGTTCCGTGTCGCCCCAGCATTTT,CASSQDIWGSVSPQHF
TRBV6-2/TRBV6-3,TRBJ2-3,TRBD2,many,TGTGCCAGCAGTAGAGGGCGCGGGGGGATCGACACAGATACGCAGTATTTT,CASSRGRGGIDTDTQYF
TRBV7-9,TRBJ2-2,TRBD2,-,TGTGCCAGCAGCTTGCTGAGCGGGAGTGGCGGGGAGCTGTTTTTT,CASSLLSGSGGELFF
TRBV6-2/TRBV6-3,TRBJ2-1,TRBD2,few,TGTGCCAGCACCGAAAGACTAGCGGGAAGCAATGAGCAGTTCTTC,CASTERLAGSNEQFF
TRBV10-3,TRBJ1-5,-,-,TGTGCCATCAGTGAGTCCGGGACACAGAATCAGCCCCAGCATTTT,CAISESGTQNQPQHF
TRBV20-1,TRBJ2-3,TRBD2,few,TGCAGTGCCCTGGCGGCGGGAGCATCAGATACGCAGTATTTT,CSALAAGASDTQYF
TRBV4-1,TRBJ1-1,-,few,TGCGCCAGCAGCCAAGATTTCGGACTGAACACTGAAGCTTTCTTT,CASSQDFGLNTEAFF
TRBV5-5,TRBJ1-4,-,-,TGTGCCAGCAACGATAGGAGGGGAACTAATGAAAAACTGTTTTTT,CASNDRRGTNEKLFF
TRBV5-1,TRBJ2-5,-,few,TGCGCCAGCAGCTTGGGGTTTTCGGGGTCCCAAGAGACCCAGTACTTC,CASSLGFSGSQETQYF
TRBV7-2,TRBJ1-2,TRBD1,-,TGTGCCAGCAGCTCGGACAGGGGGCTAGGCTACACCTTC,CASSSDRGLGYTF
TRBV14,TRBJ2-5,TRBD1,few,TGTGCCAGCAGCCGGACAGGATGGCAAGAGACCCAGTACTTC,CASSRTGWQETQYF
TRBV7-9,TRBJ2-1,TRBD2,many,TGTGCCAGCAGGCATCTTAAGCGGGGGGTAGACAATGAGCAGTTCTTC,CASRHLKRGVDNEQFF
TRBV29-1,TRBJ2-5,TRBD1,few,TGCAGCGTTACCACAGGGGCGGGAGAGACCCAGTACTTC,CSVTTGAGETQYF
TRBV6-1,TRBJ1-4,TRBD1,-,TGTGCCAGCAGGGGGACAGAGGGTGGAGAAAAACTGTTTTTT,CASRGTEGGEKLFF
TRBV7-2,TRBJ2-5,-,-,TGTGCCAGCAGCCTTTGGTCAGGGCGCCAAGAGACCCAGTACTTC,CASSLWSGRQETQYF
TRBV4-2,TRBJ2-7,TRBD2,few,TGTGCCAGCAGGGAGGGACTAGCGGGGGTCTACGAGCAGTACTTC,CASREGLAGVYEQYF
TRBV3-1,TRBJ2-1,TRBD2,few,TGTGCCAGCAGCCAGGAAAGCGGGAAAACCTTCTCCTACAATGAGCAGTTCTTC,CASSQESGKTFSYNEQFF
TRBV5-1,TRBJ2-3,TRBD2,few,TGCGCCAGCAGACGCAGTCCTAGCGGGGTCCCCACAGATACGCAGTATTTT,CASRRSPSGVPTDTQYF
TRBV20-1,TRBJ1-1,-,-,TGCAGTGCCTCTCTCCGAGGGCATGAAGCTTTCTTT,CSASLRGHEAFF
TRBV20-1,TRBJ2-1,-,-,TGCAGTGCTAGAGATCACGGGGGAGTCTCTTATGAGCAGTTCTTC,CSARDHGGVSYEQFF
TRBV6-1,TRBJ2-3,-,few,TGTGCCAGCAGTCCGTGGGGGGAGGAGGCAGATACGCAGTATTTT,CASSPWGEEADTQYF
TRBV7-9,TRBJ2-1,-,many,TGTGCCAGCAGCCGCGGAACGGACAATGAGCAGTTCTTC,CASSRGTDNEQFF
TRBV3-1,TRBJ2-1,-,few,TGTGCCAGTAAATCACAGACGCCTACGGGTGAGCAGTTCTTC,CASKSQTPTGEQFF
TRBV24-1,TRBJ2-5,-,-,TGTGCCACCAGTGATCCTATCGGGCAAGCTGGGAACCAAGAGACCCAGTACTTC,CATSDPIGQAGNQETQYF
TRBV4-2,TRBJ2-5,-,few,TGTGCCAGCAGCCAAGAATCTACGCGGGACTACCAAGAGACCCAGTACTTC,CASSQESTRDYQETQYF
TRBV30,TRBJ2-7,-,few,TGTGCCTGGGGGGCGGCGGACGAGCAGTACTTC,CAWGAADEQYF
TRBV2,TRBJ2-1,-,-,TGTGCCAGCAGTGAAATAACCATGGGTATCGGTGTGCATGAGCAGTTCTTC,CASSEITMGIGVHEQFF
TRBV12-3/TRBV12-4,TRBJ2-7,-,-,TGTGCCAGCAGGAGCGACAGAACATACGAGCAGTACTTC,CASRSDRTYEQYF
TRBV20-1,TRBJ2-3,TRBD2,-,TGCAGTGCTAGAGATGGGAGCGGGGTCACAGATACGCAGTATTTT,CSARDGSGVTDTQYF
TRBV28,TRBJ2-3,TRBD2,many,TGTGCCAGCAGTTTCGAGGCGGGGGGCATCACAGATACGCAGTATTTT,CASSFEAGGITDTQYF
TRBV7-6,TRBJ2-3,TRBD1,many,TGTGCCAGCAGCTTGGGCAGGGGGACAGATACGCAGTATTTT,CASSLGRGTDTQYF
TRBV7-2,TRBJ1-2,-,-,TGTGCCAGCAGCTTAGATCAAGGCAGGGGCTATGGCTACACCTTC,CASSLDQGRGYGYTF
TRBV4-2,TRBJ2-1,-,-,TGTGCCAGCAGCCAAGAGGGGGGCCCAGGGAGTGAGCAGTTCTTC,CASSQEGGPGSEQFF
TRBV25-1,TRBJ2-3,-,few,TGTGCCAGCAGTGGATTGGGTACGCAGTATTTT,CASSGLGTQYF
TRBV24-1,TRBJ2-6,-,-,TGTGCCACCAGTGCTGGGGCTGGGGCCAACGTCCTGACTTTC,CATSAGAGANVLTF
TRBV12-3/TRBV12-4,TRBJ2-3,TRBD2,many,TGTGCCAGCAGTTCGACTAGCGGGGGAAGCACAGATACGCAGTATTTT,CASSSTSGGSTDTQYF
TRBV28,TRBJ2-1,-,many,TGTGCCAGCAGTTGGGGTTTGGGTGAGCAGTTCTTC,CASSWGLGEQFF
TRBV28,TRBJ1-2,-,-,TGTGCCAGCAGATACGAAACAGGCCGGGGAGACTATGGCTACACCTTC,CASRYETGRGDYGYTF
TRBV7-9,TRBJ2-7,TRBD2,once,TGTGCCAGCAGCTCTCCTGGACTAGCGGCAACCTACGAGCAGTACTTC,CASSSPGLAATYEQYF
TRBV3-1,TRBJ2-1,TRBD2,-,TGTACCAGCAGCCCGGGACTAGCGGGGGCTCAAGAGCAGTTCTTC,CTSSPGLAGAQEQFF
TRBV27,TRBJ2-1,TRBD2,-,TGTGCCAGCAGTTTAACCGTACTAGCGGGAGGTGGAAATGAGCAGTTCTTC,CASSLTVLAGGGNEQFF
TRBV6-2/TRBV6-3,TRBJ2-2,TRBD2,-,TGTGCCAGCAGTCCGGGACTAGCTATCGGGGAGCTGTTTTTT,CASSPGLAIGELFF
TRBV7-2,TRBJ2-7,TRBD2,once,TGTGCCAGCAGCCCTCGTGGGACTAGCGGGAGCTACGAGCAGTACTTC,CASSPRGTSGSYEQYF
TRBV9,TRBJ2-7,-,-,TGTGCCAGCAGCGCCTGGTCGGACCACTCCTACGAGCAGTACTTC,CASSAWSDHSYEQYF
TRBV5-1,TRBJ2-5,TRBD1,few,TGCGCCAGCAGCTTGGCCCAGACAGGGGGGCAAGAGACCCAGTACTTC,CASSLAQTGGQETQYF
TRBV19,TRBJ2-6,TRBD1,few,TGTGCCAGTAGCCGAGCCCCGGGACAGGGGGCTGGGGCCAACGTCCTGACTTTC,CASSRAPGQGAGANVLTF
TRBV4-1,TRBJ2-2,TRBD1,many,TGCGCCAGCAGCCAGGGACAGGACAGGGGGTCCGGGGAGCTGTTTTTT,CASSQGQDRGSGELFF
TRBV20-1,TRBJ2-4,-,few,TGCAGTGCTAGATCTCGCCAAAACATTCAGTACTTC,CSARSRQNIQYF
TRBV7-9,TRBJ1-5,-,many,TGTGCCAGCGCCTCAGACCGTAGCAATCAGCCCCAGCATTTT,CASASDRSNQPQHF
TRBV14,TRBJ2-1,TRBD2,-,TGTGCCAGCAGCCTCGACCGAACCGGGAGGAAGTCTAACAATGAGCAGTTCTTC,CASSLDRTGRKSNNEQFF
TRBV29-1,TRBJ1-2,-,many,TGCAGCGTTGAGGGGGCAGGCTATGGCTACACCTTC,CSVEGAGYGYTF
TRBV11-1,TRBJ2-1,-,few,TGTGCCAGCAGCCAGTCCCAAGGGGGGTTCTCCTACAATGAGCAGTTCTTC,CASSQSQGGFSYNEQFF